This T cell receptor beta chain was recovered during a study of cytomegalovirus exposure and HLA in healthy donors. Study findings and constraints: Rarity held for most TCR sequences, but there were some public TCRs that occurred in many donors. The classifier was said to identify cytomegalovirus status with high specificity and sensitivity.

The repertoire was sequenced with immunoSEQ multiplex PCR; TCRdb's copy has only in-frame clones and lacks some. The sample lists hundreds of thousands of clones, 86% occurring once. Notes on this clone: Its target is unknown.

The junction had 6 bases not matched to a gene; V was cut back by 4 bases and J by 4 bases. CDR3 length equals 13 residues. Germline CDR1 is SQVTM and CDR2 is ANQGSEA. The rearrangement links TRBV29-1 to TRBJ2-7; 8 bases map to TRBD1. The receptor was derived from a young woman in good health and CMV-seronegative. The sequencing sample was made of PBMCs. CDR3 in DNA: TGCAGCGTTGCACAGGGGGAATTTTACGAGCAGTACTTC. Translation: CSVAQGEFYEQYF.